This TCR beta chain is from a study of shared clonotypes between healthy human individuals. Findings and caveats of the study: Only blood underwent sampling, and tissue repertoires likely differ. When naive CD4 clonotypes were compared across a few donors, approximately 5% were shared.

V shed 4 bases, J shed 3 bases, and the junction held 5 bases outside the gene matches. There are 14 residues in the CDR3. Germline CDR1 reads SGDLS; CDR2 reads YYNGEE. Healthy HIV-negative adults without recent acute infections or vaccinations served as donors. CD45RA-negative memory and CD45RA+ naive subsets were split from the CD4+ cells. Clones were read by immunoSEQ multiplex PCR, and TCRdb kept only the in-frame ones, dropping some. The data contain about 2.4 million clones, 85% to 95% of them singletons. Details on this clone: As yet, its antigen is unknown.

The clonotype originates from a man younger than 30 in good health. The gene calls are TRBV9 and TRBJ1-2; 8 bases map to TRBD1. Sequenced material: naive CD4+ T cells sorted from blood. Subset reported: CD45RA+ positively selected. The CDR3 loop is CASSKDRADYGYTF. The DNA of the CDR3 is TGTGCCAGCAGCAAGGACAGGGCCGACTATGGCTACACCTTC.